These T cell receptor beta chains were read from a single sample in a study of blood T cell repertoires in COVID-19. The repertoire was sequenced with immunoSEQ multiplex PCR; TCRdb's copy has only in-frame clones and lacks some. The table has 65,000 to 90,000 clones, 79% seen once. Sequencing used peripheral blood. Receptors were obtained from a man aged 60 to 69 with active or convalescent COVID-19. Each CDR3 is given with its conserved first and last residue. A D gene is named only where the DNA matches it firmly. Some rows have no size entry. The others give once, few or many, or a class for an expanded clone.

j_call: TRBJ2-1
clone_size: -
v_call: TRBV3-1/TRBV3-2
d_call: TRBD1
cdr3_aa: CASSHVQGGNEQFF
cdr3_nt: TGTGCCAGCAGCCATGTACAGGGGGGTAATGAGCAGTTCTTC

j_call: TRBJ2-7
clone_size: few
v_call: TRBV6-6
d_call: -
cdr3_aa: CASSYGGQEQYF
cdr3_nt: TGTGCCAGCAGTTACGGAGGGCAGGAGCAGTACTTC

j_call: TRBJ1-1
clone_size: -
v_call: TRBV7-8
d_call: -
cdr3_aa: CASSLRGQGGTEAFF
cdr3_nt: TGTGCCAGCAGCTTAAGGGGCCAGGGTGGCACTGAAGCTTTCTTT

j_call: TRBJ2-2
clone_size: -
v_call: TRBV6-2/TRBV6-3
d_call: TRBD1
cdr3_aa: CASSYPQGFTGELFF
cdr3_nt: TGTGCCAGCAGTTACCCACAGGGGTTCACCGGGGAGCTGTTTTTT

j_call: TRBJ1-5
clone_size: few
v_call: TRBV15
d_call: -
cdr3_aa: CATSFTYSNQPQHF
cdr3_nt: TGTGCCACCAGCTTTACCTATAGCAATCAGCCCCAGCATTTT

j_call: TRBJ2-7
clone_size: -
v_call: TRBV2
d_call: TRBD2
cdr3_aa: CASSLGTSWGEQYF
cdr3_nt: TGTGCCAGCAGCCTTGGGACTAGCTGGGGCGAGCAGTACTTC

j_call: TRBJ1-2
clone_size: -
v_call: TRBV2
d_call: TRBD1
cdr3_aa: CASSPGQAGYTF
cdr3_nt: TGTGCCAGCAGTCCGGGACAGGCTGGCTACACCTTC

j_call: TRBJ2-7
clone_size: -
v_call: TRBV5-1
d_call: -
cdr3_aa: CASSLSTLLSGPFQYEQYF
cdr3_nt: TGCGCCAGCAGCTTATCCACCCTCTTGAGTGGGCCATTCCAATACGAGCAGTACTTC

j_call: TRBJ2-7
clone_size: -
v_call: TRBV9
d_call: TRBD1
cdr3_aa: CASSEKGQGALYEQYF
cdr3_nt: TGTGCCAGCAGCGAGAAGGGACAGGGGGCTCTATACGAGCAGTACTTC

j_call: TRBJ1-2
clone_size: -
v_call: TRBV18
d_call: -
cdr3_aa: CASSPGTRGGPYGYTF
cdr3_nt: TGTGCCAGCTCACCAGGGACCAGGGGCGGCCCCTATGGCTACACCTTC

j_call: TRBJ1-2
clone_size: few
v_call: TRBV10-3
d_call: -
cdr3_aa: CAISESGQIFDGYTF
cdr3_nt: TGTGCCATCAGTGAGAGCGGACAGATCTTCGATGGCTACACCTTC

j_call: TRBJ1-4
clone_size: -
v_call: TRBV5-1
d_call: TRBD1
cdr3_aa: CASSLAGTGEKLFF
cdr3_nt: TGCGCCAGCAGCTTGGCAGGGACAGGCGAAAAACTGTTTTTT

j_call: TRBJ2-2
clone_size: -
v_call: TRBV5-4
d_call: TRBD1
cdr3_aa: CASSRGTGGVTGELFF
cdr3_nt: TGTGCCAGCAGCCGCGGGACAGGAGGAGTTACCGGGGAGCTGTTTTTT

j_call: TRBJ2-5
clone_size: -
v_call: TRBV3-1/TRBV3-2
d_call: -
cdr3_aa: CASSLAGRETQYF
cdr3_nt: TGTGCCAGCAGCCTGGCGGGGAGAGAGACCCAGTACTTC

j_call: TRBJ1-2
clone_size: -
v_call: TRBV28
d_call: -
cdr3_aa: CASSLYRVYGYTF
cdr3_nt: TGTGCCAGCAGTTTGTACAGGGTCTATGGCTACACCTTC

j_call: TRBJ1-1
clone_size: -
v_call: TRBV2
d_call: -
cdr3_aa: CASKRDTEAFF
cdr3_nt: TGTGCCAGCAAGAGGGACACTGAAGCTTTCTTT

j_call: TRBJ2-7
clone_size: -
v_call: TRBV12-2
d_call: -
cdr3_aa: CADRGQVSDSSYEQYF
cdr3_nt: TGTGCAGACCGGGGACAGGTCTCCGATAGCTCCTACGAGCAGTACTTC

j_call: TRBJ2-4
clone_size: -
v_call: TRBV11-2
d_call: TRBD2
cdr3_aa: CASSLAGGGSRNIQYF
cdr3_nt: TGTGCCAGCAGCTTAGCCGGCGGGGGTAGTCGTAACATTCAGTACTTC

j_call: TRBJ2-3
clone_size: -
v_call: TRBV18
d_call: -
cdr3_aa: CASSPSTGPGTQYF
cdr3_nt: TGTGCCAGCTCACCCTCGACAGGCCCAGGGACGCAGTATTTT

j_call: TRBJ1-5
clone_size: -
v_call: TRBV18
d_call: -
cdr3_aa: CASSPADRNRQQQPQHF
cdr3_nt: TGTGCCAGCTCACCCGCTGATAGAAACAGACAACAGCAGCCCCAGCATTTT

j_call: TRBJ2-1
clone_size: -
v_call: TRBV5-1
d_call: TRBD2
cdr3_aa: CASSPQSLVERGEPYNEQFF
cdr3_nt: TGCGCCAGCAGCCCCCAATCGCTGGTTGAGCGGGGGGAACCTTACAATGAGCAGTTCTTC

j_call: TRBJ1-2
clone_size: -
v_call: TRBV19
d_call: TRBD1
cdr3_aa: CASSSRQGRRGYTF
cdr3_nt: TGTGCCAGTAGTTCTCGACAGGGCAGGCGAGGCTACACCTTC

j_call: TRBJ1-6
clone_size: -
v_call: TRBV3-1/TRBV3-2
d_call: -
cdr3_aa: CASSQDAGLNSPLHF
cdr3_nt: TGTGCCAGCAGCCAAGATGCTGGGCTTAACTCACCCCTCCACTTT

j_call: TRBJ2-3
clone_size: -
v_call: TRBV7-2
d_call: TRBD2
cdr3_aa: CASSLGVAGTLVDTQYF
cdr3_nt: TGTGCCAGCAGCTTAGGTGTAGCGGGGACCCTCGTAGATACGCAGTATTTT

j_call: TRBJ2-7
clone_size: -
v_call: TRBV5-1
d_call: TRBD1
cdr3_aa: CASSLGRTGPGEQYF
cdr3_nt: TGCGCCAGCAGCTTGGGTCGGACAGGGCCGGGAGAGCAGTACTTC

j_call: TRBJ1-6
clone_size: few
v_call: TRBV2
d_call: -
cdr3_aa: CASLGEGSSYNSPLHF
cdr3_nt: TGTGCCAGCTTAGGGGAGGGGTCCTCCTATAATTCACCCCTCCACTTT

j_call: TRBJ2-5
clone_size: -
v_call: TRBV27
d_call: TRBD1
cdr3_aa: CASSLGDRVETQYF
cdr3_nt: TGTGCCAGCAGTTTGGGGGACAGGGTTGAGACCCAGTACTTC

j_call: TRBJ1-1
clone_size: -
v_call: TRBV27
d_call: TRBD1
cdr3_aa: CASSPGSQGAGTEAFF
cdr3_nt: TGTGCCAGCAGCCCGGGGTCGCAGGGGGCGGGCACTGAAGCTTTCTTT

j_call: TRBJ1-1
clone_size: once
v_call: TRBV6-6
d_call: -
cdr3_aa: CASRDSYSEAFF
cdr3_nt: TGTGCCAGCAGGGACAGCTACTCCGAAGCTTTCTTT

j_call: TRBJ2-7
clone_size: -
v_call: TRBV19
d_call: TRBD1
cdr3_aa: CASSSGQWNSYEQYF
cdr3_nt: TGTGCCAGTAGTTCGGGACAGTGGAACTCCTACGAGCAGTACTTC

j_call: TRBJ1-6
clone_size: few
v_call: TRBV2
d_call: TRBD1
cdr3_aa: CAGGRDRSYNSPLHF
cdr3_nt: TGTGCCGGGGGCCGGGACAGGTCCTATAATTCACCCCTCCACTTT

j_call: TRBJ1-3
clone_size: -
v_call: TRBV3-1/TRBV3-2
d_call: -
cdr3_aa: CASSQQGSNTIYF
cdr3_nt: TGTGCCAGCAGCCAGCAGGGGTCAAACACCATATATTTT

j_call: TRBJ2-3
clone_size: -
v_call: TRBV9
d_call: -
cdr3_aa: CASTPSRGRGESTDTQYF
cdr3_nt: TGTGCCAGCACCCCCTCGAGAGGGCGCGGGGAAAGCACAGATACGCAGTATTTT

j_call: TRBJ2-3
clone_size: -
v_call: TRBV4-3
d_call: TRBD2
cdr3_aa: CASSQSLAGGGTQYF
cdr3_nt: TGCGCCAGCAGCCAGTCCCTAGCGGGGGGGGGTACGCAGTATTTT

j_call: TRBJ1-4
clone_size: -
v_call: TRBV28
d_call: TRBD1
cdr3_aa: CASSRPRTGVEKLFF
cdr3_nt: TGTGCCAGCAGTCGGCCCCGGACAGGGGTCGAAAAACTGTTTTTT

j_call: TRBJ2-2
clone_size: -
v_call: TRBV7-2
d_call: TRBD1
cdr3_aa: CASSRDRENTGELFF
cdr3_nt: TGTGCCAGCAGCCGGGACAGGGAGAACACCGGGGAGCTGTTTTTT

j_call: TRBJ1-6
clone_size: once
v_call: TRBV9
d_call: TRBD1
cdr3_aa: CASSPRGTGGSYNSPLHF
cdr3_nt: TGTGCCAGCAGCCCTAGAGGGACAGGGGGCTCCTATAATTCACCCCTCCACTTT

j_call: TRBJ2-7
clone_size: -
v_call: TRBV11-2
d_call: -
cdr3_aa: CASSPDLYEQYF
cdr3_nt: TGTGCCAGCAGCCCCGACTTGTACGAGCAGTACTTC

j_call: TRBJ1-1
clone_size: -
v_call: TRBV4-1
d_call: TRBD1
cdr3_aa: CASSPRTGRGTEAFF
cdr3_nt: TGCGCCAGCAGCCCTAGGACAGGGCGGGGCACTGAAGCTTTCTTT

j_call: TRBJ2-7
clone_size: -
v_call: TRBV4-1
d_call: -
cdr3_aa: CASSRLLQSSYEQYF
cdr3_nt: TGCGCCAGCAGCCGATTATTACAGAGCTCCTACGAGCAGTACTTC

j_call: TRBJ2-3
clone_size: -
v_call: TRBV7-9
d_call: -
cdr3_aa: CASSLGGVPRGDTQYF
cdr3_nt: TGTGCCAGCAGCTTAGGGGGGGTCCCCAGAGGAGATACGCAGTATTTT

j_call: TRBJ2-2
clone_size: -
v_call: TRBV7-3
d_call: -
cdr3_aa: CASSFSPGAAGELFF
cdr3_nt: TGTGCCAGCAGCTTCTCTCCAGGGGCCGCCGGGGAGCTGTTTTTT

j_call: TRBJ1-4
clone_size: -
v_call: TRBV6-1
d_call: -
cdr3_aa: CASSDMPGIGEKLFF
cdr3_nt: TGTGCCAGCAGTGATATGCCAGGGATAGGAGAAAAACTGTTTTTT

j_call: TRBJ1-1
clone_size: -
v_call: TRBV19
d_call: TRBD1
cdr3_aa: CASTIRGTNGKAFF
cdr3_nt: TGTGCCAGTACAATCAGGGGGACAAATGGTAAAGCTTTCTTT

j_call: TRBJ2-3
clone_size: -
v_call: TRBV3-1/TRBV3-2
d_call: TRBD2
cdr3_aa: CASSQRTSGGYTDTQYF
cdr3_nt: TGTGCCAGCAGCCAACGGACTAGCGGGGGATACACAGATACGCAGTATTTT

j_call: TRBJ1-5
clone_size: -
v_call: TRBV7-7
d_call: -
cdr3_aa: CASSLAGEEESQPQHF
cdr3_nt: TGTGCCAGCAGCTTAGCGGGGGAGGAGGAGAGTCAGCCCCAGCATTTT

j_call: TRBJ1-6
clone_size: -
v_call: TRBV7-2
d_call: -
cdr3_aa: CASSLNGAAPLHF
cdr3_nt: TGTGCCAGCAGCTTAAATGGGGCAGCACCCCTCCACTTT

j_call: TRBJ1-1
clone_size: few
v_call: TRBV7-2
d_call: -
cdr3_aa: CASSSTVNTEAFF
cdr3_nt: TGTGCCAGCAGCTCGACAGTAAACACTGAAGCTTTCTTT

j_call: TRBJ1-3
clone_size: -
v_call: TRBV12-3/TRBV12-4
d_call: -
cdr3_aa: CASSISSGNTIYF
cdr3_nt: TGTGCCAGCAGTATCAGCTCTGGAAACACCATATATTTT

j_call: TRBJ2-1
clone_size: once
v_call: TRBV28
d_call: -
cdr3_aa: CASSRSEQFF
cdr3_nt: TGTGCCAGCAGTCGTTCGGAGCAGTTCTTC

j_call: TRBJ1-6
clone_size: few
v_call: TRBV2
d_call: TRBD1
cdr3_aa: CATGTGDSPLHF
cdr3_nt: TGTGCCACAGGGACAGGGGACTCACCCCTCCACTTT

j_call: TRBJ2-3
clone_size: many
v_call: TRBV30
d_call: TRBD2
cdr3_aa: CAWQTSGTDTQYF
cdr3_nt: TGTGCCTGGCAGACTAGCGGCACAGATACGCAGTATTTT

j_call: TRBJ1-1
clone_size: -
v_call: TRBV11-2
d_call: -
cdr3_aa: CASSSAGGTEAFF
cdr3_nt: TGTGCCAGCAGCTCCGCCGGGGGCACTGAAGCTTTCTTT

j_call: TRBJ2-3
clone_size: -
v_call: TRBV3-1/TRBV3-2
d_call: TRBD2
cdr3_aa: CASSQATSISTDTQYF
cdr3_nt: TGTGCCAGCAGCCAGGCGACTAGCATAAGCACAGATACGCAGTATTTT

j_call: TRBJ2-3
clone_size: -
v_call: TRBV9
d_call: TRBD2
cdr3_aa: CASSVAISGGVISTDTQYF
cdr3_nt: TGTGCCAGCAGCGTGGCCATTAGCGGGGGGGTTATTAGCACAGATACGCAGTATTTT